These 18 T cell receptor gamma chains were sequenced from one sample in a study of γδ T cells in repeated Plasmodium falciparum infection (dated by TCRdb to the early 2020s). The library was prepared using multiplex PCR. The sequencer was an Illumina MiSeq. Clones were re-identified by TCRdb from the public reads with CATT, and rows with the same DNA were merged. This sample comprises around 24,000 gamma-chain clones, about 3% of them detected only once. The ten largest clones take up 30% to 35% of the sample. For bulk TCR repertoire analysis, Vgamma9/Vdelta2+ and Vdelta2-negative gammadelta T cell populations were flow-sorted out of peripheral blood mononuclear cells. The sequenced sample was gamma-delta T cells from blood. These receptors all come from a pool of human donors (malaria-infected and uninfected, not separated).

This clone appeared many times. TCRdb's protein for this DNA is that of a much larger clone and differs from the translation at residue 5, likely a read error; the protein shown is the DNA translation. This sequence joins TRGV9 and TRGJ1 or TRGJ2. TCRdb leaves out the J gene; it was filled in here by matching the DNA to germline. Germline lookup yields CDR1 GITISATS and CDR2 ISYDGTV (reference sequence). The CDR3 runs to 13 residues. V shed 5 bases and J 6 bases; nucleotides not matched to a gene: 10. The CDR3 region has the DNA TGTGCCTTGTGGGGGGCGCCCCTTTATAAGAAACTCTTT. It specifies CALWGAPLYKKLF.

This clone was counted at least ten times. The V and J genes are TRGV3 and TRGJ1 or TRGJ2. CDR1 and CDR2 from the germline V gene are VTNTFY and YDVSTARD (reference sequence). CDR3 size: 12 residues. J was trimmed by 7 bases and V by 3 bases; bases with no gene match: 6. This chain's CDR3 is CATWDDLYKKLF. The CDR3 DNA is TGTGCCACCTGGGACGACTTGTATAAGAAACTCTTT.

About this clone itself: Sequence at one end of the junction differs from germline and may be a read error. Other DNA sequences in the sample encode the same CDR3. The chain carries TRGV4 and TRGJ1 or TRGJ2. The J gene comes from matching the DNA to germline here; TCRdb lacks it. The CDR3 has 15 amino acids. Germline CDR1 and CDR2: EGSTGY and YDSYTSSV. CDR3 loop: CATWDGPVAHYKKLF. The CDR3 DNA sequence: TGTGCCACCTGGGATGGGCCTGTTGCCCATTACAAGAAACTCTTT.

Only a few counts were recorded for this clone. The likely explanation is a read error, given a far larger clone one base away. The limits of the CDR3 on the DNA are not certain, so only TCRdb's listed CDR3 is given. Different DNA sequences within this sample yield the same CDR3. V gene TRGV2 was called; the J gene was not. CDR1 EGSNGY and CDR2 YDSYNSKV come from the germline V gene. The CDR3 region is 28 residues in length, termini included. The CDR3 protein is CATWDDRNSLAVEQHLLSQVSIGRIQHF.

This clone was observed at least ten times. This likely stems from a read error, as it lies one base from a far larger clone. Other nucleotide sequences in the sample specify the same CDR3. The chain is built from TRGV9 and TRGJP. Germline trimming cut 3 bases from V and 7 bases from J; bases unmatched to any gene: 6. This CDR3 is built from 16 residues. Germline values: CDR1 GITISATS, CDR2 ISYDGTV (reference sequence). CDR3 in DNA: TGTGCCTTGTGGGAGCACCAGGAGTTGGGCAAAAAAATCAAGGTATTT. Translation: CALWEHQELGKKIKVF.

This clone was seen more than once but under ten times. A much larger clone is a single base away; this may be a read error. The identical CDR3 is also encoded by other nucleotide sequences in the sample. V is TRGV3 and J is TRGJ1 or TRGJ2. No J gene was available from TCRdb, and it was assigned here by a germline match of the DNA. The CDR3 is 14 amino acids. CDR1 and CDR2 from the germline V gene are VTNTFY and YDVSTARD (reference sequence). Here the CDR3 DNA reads TGTGCCACCTGGGACAGATTTAATTACTATAAGAAACTCTTT. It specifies CATWDRFNYYKKLF.

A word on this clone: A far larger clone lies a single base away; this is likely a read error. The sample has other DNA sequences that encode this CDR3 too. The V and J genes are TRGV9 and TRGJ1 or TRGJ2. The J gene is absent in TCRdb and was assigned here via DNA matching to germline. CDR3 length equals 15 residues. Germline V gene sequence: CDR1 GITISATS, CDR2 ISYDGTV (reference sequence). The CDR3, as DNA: TGTGCTTTGTGGGAGGCGTACCGAAATTATTATAAGAAACTCTTT. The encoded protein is CALWEAYRNYYKKLF.

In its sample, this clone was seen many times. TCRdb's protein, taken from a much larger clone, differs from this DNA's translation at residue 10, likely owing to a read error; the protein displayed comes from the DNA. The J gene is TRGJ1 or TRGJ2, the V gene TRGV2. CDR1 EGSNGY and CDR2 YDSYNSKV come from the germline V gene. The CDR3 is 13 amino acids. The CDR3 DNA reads TGTGCCACCTGGGACCCCCCGGGATATAGGAAACTCTTT. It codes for CATWDPPGYRKLF.

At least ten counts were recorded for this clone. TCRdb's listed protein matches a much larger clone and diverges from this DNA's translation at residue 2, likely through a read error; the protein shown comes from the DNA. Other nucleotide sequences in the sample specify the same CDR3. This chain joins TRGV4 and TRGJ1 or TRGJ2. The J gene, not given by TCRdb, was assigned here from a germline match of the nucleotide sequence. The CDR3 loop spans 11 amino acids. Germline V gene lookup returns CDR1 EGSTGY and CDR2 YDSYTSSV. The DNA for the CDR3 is TGTACCACCTGGGATGGGCCTGGGAAACTCTTT. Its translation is CTTWDGPGKLF.

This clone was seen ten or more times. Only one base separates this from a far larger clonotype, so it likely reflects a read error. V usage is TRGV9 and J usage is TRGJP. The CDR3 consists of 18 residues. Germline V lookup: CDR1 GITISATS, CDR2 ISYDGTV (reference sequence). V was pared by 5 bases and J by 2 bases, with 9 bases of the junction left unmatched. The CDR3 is CALWGVIRQELGKKIKVF. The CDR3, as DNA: TGTGCCTTGTGGGGGGTTATTCGGCAAGAGTTGGGCAAAAAAATCAAGGTATTT.

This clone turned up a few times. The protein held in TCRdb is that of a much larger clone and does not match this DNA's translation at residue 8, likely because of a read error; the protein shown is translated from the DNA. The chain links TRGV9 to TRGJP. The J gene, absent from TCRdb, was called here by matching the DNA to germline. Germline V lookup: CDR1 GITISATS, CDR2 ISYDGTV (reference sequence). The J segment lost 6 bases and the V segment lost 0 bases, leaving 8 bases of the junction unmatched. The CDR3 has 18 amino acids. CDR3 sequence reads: CALWEVLARELGKKIKVF. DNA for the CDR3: TGTGCCTTGTGGGAGGTGCTGGCGAGAGAGTTGGGCAAAAAAATCAAGGTATTT.

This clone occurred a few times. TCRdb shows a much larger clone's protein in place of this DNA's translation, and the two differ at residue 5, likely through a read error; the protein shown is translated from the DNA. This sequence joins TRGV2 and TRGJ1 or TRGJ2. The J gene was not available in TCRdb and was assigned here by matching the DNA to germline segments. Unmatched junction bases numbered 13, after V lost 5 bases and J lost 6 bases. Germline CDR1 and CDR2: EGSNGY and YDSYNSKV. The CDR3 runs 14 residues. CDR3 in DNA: TGTGCCACCTGGGTCGTAGGAAAGGTTTATAAGAAACTCTTT. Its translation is CATWVVGKVYKKLF.

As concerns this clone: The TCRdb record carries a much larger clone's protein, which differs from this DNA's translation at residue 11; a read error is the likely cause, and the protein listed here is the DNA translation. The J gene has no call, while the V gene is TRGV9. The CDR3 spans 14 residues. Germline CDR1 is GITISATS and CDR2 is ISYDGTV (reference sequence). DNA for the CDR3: TGTGCCTTGTGGGAGGTGCTCCTTGGTTATGATAAACTCTTT. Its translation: CALWEVLLGYDKLF.

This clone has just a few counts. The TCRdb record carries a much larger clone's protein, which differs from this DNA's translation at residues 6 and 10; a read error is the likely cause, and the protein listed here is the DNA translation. CDR3 coding DNA: TGTGCCACCTGGGATAAGGATTATTATAGGAAACTCTTT. This translates into CATWDKDYYRKLF. This sequence joins TRGV4 and TRGJ1 or TRGJ2. In the absence of a J gene in TCRdb, the DNA was matched to germline to assign it here. The germline V gene has CDR1 EGSTGY and CDR2 YDSYTSSV. This CDR3 has 13 amino acids.

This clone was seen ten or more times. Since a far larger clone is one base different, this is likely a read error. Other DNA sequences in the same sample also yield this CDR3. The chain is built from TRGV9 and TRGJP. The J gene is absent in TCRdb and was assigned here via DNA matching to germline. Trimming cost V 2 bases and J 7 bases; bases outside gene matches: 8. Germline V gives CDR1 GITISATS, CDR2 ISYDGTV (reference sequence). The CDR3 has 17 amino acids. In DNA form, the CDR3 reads TGTGCCTTGTGGGAGGCACCGCAGGAGTTGGGCAAAAAAATCAAGGTATTT. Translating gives CALWEAPQELGKKIKVF.

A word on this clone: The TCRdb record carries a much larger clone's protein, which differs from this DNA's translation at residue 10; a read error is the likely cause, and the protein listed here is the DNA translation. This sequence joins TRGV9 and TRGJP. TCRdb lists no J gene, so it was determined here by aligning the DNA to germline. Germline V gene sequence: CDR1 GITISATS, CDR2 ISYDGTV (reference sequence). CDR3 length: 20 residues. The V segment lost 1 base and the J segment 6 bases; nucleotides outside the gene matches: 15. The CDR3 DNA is TGTGCCTTGTGGGAGGTCTGGTCTCTATCAGGAGAGTTGGGCAAAAAAATCAAGGTATTT. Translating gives CALWEVWSLSGELGKKIKVF.

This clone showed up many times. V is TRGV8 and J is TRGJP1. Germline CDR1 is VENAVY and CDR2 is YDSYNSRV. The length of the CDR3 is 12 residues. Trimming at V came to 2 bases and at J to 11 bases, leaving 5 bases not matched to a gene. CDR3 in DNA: TGTGCCACCTGGGATAAGTGGTGGTTCAAGATATTT. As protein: CATWDKWWFKIF.

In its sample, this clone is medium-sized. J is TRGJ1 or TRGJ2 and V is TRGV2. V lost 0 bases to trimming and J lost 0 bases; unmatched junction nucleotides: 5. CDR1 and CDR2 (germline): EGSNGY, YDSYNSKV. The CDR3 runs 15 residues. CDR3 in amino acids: CATWDGPSNYYKKLF. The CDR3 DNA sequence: TGTGCCACCTGGGACGGGCCCTCGAATTATTATAAGAAACTCTTT.